These 27 T cell receptor beta chains came from one sample sequenced in a study of shared clonotypes between healthy human individuals. Data came from immunoSEQ multiplex PCR; TCRdb stores just in-frame clones and leaves some out. The sample has millions of clones; more than 90% are singletons. Material for sequencing was naive CD4+ T cells sorted from blood. Described subset: CD45RA+ positively selected. All receptors derive from a man aged 18-30 years in good health.

In regard to this clone: One junction end does not reproduce the germline sequence, and a read error may be involved. This chain links TRBV6-5 with TRBJ1-6; D remains ambiguous. This CDR3 contains 13 residues. Per the germline V gene, CDR1 is MNHEY and CDR2 is SVGAGI. The CDR3, as DNA: TGTGCCAGCAGTTACTTCGAAAGGATAATTGACGACTTT. Amino acids: CASSYFERIIDDF.

J is TRBJ2-7 and V is TRBV9; TRBD2 matches at 9 bases. The germline V gene has CDR1 SGDLS and CDR2 YYNGEE. CDR3 length: 16 residues. With 3 bases clipped from V and 1 base from J, the junction kept 8 bases outside the gene matches. CDR3: CASSGGPAGGSYEQYF. DNA for the CDR3: TGTGCCAGCAGCGGGGGCCCAGCGGGAGGATCCTACGAGCAGTACTTC.

The chain links TRBV6-6 to TRBJ2-2, with 9 bases that match TRBD2. Trimming cost V 2 bases and J 3 bases; bases outside gene matches: 1. Germline V CDR1 and CDR2: MNHNY, SVGAGI (reference sequence). The CDR3 loop spans 15 amino acids. For the CDR3, the DNA is TGTGCCAGCAGTTACGCGGGGGGGGACACCGGGGAGCTGTTTTTT. This translates into CASSYAGGDTGELFF.

V gene TRBV11-2 combines with J gene TRBJ2-2; D is possibly TRBD2 (6 bases). The CDR3 is made up of 15 amino acids. Germline values: CDR1 SGHAT, CDR2 FQNNGV. V was shortened by 4 bases and J by 7 bases, with 16 bases between the two germline ends. The CDR3 here is CASSSQRTEGGELFF. In DNA, the CDR3 is TGTGCCAGCAGCTCCCAGCGGACGGAGGGCGGGGAGCTGTTTTTT.

This clone was picked up one time. This rearrangement joins TRBV30 to TRBJ1-2; D is undetermined. Germline V gives CDR1 GTSNPN, CDR2 SVGIG (reference sequence). V lost 5 bases and J 9 bases, leaving 10 bases between the germline ends. This CDR3 comprises 10 residues. CDR3 in amino acids: CAWGGSSYTF. In nucleotides, the CDR3 is TGTGCCTGGGGAGGGAGTAGCTACACCTTC.

This chain uses TRBV30 with TRBJ2-1, with 10 bases fitting TRBD2. The trim removed 0 bases at V and 10 bases at J, leaving 6 bases unmatched. Germline V CDR1 and CDR2: GTSNPN, SVGIG (reference sequence). The CDR3 loop spans 14 amino acids. CDR3 DNA sequence: TGTGCCTGGAGTGTACTAGCGGGACATTCGGAGCAGTTCTTC. It yields the protein CAWSVLAGHSEQFF.

As for this clone: Other DNA sequences from this sample encode an identical CDR3 as well. This chain links TRBV5-1 with TRBJ1-6; D gene uncertain. The CDR3 is 14 amino acids. The V gene lost 2 bases and the J gene lost 5 bases, with 8 bases spanning the gap. Germline-derived CDR1 and CDR2 are SGHRS and YFSETQ. CDR3 in amino acids: CASSLVGDNSPLHF. The CDR3 DNA sequence: TGCGCCAGCAGCTTAGTGGGCGATAATTCACCCCTCCACTTT.

This chain uses TRBV18 with TRBJ2-1, with 9 bases matching TRBD2. This CDR3 is 16 amino acids long. V lost 0 bases, J lost 7 bases, and 7 bases stayed unmatched. CDR1 and CDR2 (germline): KGHSH, LQKENI. In DNA, the CDR3 is TGTGCCAGCTCACCACCTCTAGCGGGGTGGATGAATGAGCAGTTCTTC. The encoded protein is CASSPPLAGWMNEQFF.

The genes are TRBV10-2 and TRBJ2-5, with 8 positions matching TRBD1. The germline gives CDR1 WSHSY, CDR2 SAAADI. V lost 7 bases to trimming and J lost 1 base; unmatched junction nucleotides: 5. The CDR3 length is 14 residues. The CDR3 bases are TGCGCCAGCAACACGGACAGGGCCCAAGAGACCCAGTACTTC. Residues: CASNTDRAQETQYF.

Written as DNA, the CDR3 is TGCGCCAGCAGCTTGGGTACGGGGGCAGGTGGCTACACCTTC. Translating gives CASSLGTGAGGYTF. The chain employs TRBV5-1 and TRBJ1-2; a weak D match, TRBD1 (6 bases). Germline assignment: CDR1 SGHRS and CDR2 YFSETQ. V lost 0 bases and J 7 bases, leaving 13 bases between the germline ends. There are 14 residues in the CDR3.

This rearrangement joins TRBV2 to TRBJ2-2, with D perhaps being TRBD1 or TRBD2 (5 bases each). The CDR3 spans 14 residues. Per the germline V gene, CDR1 is SNHLY and CDR2 is FYNNEI. The V gene lost 9 bases and the J gene lost 4 bases, with 15 bases spanning the gap. In nucleotides, the CDR3 is TGTGCCAGTCTTCGGGACGGCTCCACCGGGGAGCTGTTTTTT. Translated, it gives CASLRDGSTGELFF.

The V and J genes are TRBV6-1 and TRBJ1-3; D is perhaps TRBD1 (6 bases). There are 11 residues in the CDR3. The germline CDR1 and CDR2 sequences are MNHNS and SASEGT. CDR3 sequence: CASGDGGTIYF. The CDR3 nucleotides are TGTGCGTCAGGGGACGGCGGCACCATATATTTT.

The rearrangement uses TRBV4-3 and TRBJ2-4; 14 nucleotides agree with TRBD2. This CDR3 has 20 amino acids. Germline loops: CDR1 LGHNA, CDR2 YSLEER. Trimming at V came to 1 base and at J to 0 bases, leaving 8 bases not matched to a gene. The CDR3 DNA reads TGCGCCAGCAGCCAAGTGCCGGGACTAGCGGGGGACTTAGCCAAAAACATTCAGTACTTC. It is translated as CASSQVPGLAGDLAKNIQYF.

This clone showed up just once. The V gene is TRBV18, the J gene TRBJ2-5; D is undetermined. The germline V and J ends were trimmed by 2 bases and 7 bases, with 8 bases remaining between them. The CDR3 contains 12 residues. Germline V gene data show CDR1 as KGHSH and CDR2 as LQKENI. The CDR3 sequence is CASSPGLGTQYF. The CDR3 DNA follows: TGTGCCAGCTCACCAGGGCTCGGGACCCAGTACTTC.

This clone showed up just once. The CDR3 loop is CAWSARTGIYNEQFF. The CDR3 DNA is TGTGCCTGGAGTGCGAGGACAGGGATTTACAATGAGCAGTTCTTC. The chain is built from TRBV30 and TRBJ2-1; the match to TRBD1 covers 8 bases. CDR3 length: 15 amino acids. With 1 base clipped from V and 4 bases from J, the junction kept 6 bases outside the gene matches. CDR1 and CDR2 (germline): GTSNPN, SVGIG (reference sequence).

The rearrangement uses TRBV5-4 and TRBJ2-7; D is undetermined. The V end lost 4 bases, the J end lost 2 bases, and 16 bases lay between the germline ends. CDR1 SGHNT and CDR2 YYREEE come from the germline V gene (reference sequence). The CDR3 loop spans 15 amino acids. In nucleotides, the CDR3 is TGTGCCAGCAGCCCCCGCGGCACCCAGGCCTACGAGCAGTACTTC. It is translated as CASSPRGTQAYEQYF.

This clone occurred a few times. This specimen includes other DNA sequences encoding the same CDR3. This chain connects TRBV5-1 to TRBJ1-5; 9 bases line up with TRBD1. The ends lost 0 bases at V and 3 bases at J; junction bases unmatched: 1. The CDR3 length is 15 residues. CDR1 is SGHRS, CDR2 YFSETQ, per germline. CDR3 sequence reads: CASSLGTGVNQPQHF. DNA for the CDR3: TGCGCCAGCAGCTTGGGGACAGGGGTCAATCAGCCCCAGCATTTT.

CDR3 DNA sequence: TGTGCCAGCAACCGGGACAGTCTCTACAATGAGCAGTTCTTC. This translates into CASNRDSLYNEQFF. J is TRBJ2-1 and V is TRBV9; 7 nucleotides line up with TRBD1. Germline values: CDR1 SGDLS, CDR2 YYNGEE. J gave up 3 bases and V 6 bases, and 6 bases lay outside the gene matches. The CDR3 is made up of 14 amino acids.

There are a few counts of this clone. The genes are TRBV7-9 and TRBJ1-3; 8 nucleotides match TRBD1. The CDR3 contains 17 residues. V shed 1 base and J 0 bases; nucleotides not matched to a gene: 5. The germline V gene has CDR1 SEHNR and CDR2 FQNEAQ (reference sequence). This CDR3 reads CASSLVDRASSGNTIYF. The CDR3 nucleotides read TGTGCCAGCAGCTTAGTGGACAGGGCCAGCTCTGGAAACACCATATATTTT.

This rearrangement joins TRBV5-4 to TRBJ1-5; D is possibly TRBD1 (5 bases). Germline values: CDR1 SGHNT, CDR2 YYREEE (reference sequence). The length of the CDR3 is 18 residues. Trimming cost V 1 base and J 5 bases, with 22 bases left between them. The CDR3 sequence is CASSLPRVRYFWDQPQHF. The CDR3 DNA follows: TGTGCCAGCAGCTTGCCCAGGGTAAGGTACTTTTGGGATCAGCCCCAGCATTTT.

This clone was detected only once. V and J are TRBV6-6 and TRBJ1-1; D possibly corresponds to TRBD1 (5 bases). This CDR3 region has 15 residues. CDR1 is MNHNY and CDR2 is SVGAGI in the germline V gene (reference sequence). The V end lost 7 bases, the J end lost 1 base, and 16 bases lay between the germline ends. The CDR3: CASKMADMPNTEAFF. As DNA, the CDR3 is TGTGCCAGCAAAATGGCGGACATGCCGAACACTGAAGCTTTCTTT.

This chain joins TRBV4-3 and TRBJ2-1; TRBD2 agrees at 14 bases. Germline V gene sequence: CDR1 LGHNA, CDR2 YSLEER. There are 17 residues in the CDR3. V lost 0 bases and J lost 6; bases outside the gene matches: 4. CDR3 DNA sequence: TGCGCCAGCAGCCAAGAAATAGGACTAGCGGGAGGCAATGAGCAGTTCTTC. Amino acid sequence: CASSQEIGLAGGNEQFF.

CDR3 in amino acids: CASSWHAGGGTEAFF. The CDR3 DNA reads as TGTGCCAGCAGTTGGCATGCAGGAGGGGGCACTGAAGCTTTCTTT. This rearrangement joins TRBV6-6 to TRBJ1-1; perhaps TRBD1 as D (6 bases). Deletions cut 4 bases from V and 4 bases from J, with 16 bases between. Germline values: CDR1 MNHNY, CDR2 SVGAGI (reference sequence). This CDR3 spans 15 amino acids.

V usage is TRBV6-6 and J usage is TRBJ1-4; no definite D call. Per the germline V gene, CDR1 is MNHNY and CDR2 is SVGAGI (reference sequence). The CDR3 is 15 residues long. V shed 6 bases and J shed 5 bases, with 16 bases lying between them. CDR3 amino acids: CASRTVGIMNEKLFF. CDR3 nucleotide sequence: TGTGCCAGCAGGACCGTTGGGATTATGAATGAAAAACTGTTTTTT.

V gene TRBV5-1 combines with J gene TRBJ2-5; D is uncertain. The ends were cut back, 4 bases at V and 5 bases at J, with 15 bases in the middle. CDR1 SGHRS and CDR2 YFSETQ come from the germline V gene. The CDR3 has 14 residues. CDR3 in amino acids: CASSQSLAMETQYF. The CDR3 DNA is TGCGCCAGCAGCCAAAGCTTGGCTATGGAGACCCAGTACTTC.

This chain's CDR3 is CAWKTGLAVPSSYNEQFF. The CDR3 DNA follows: TGTGCCTGGAAGACGGGACTAGCGGTCCCGAGCTCCTACAATGAGCAGTTCTTC. The chain has TRBV30 and TRBJ2-1; 11 bases align to TRBD2. The germline V gene encodes CDR1 GTSNPN and CDR2 SVGIG (reference sequence). The CDR3 covers 18 residues. With 4 bases clipped from V and 0 bases from J, the junction kept 11 bases outside the gene matches.

The gene calls are TRBV19 and TRBJ2-5; 7 bases map to TRBD1. This CDR3 contains 14 residues. The junction had 6 bases not matched to a gene; V was cut back by 5 bases and J by 3 bases. Germline values: CDR1 LNHDA, CDR2 SQIVND (reference sequence). The CDR3, as DNA: TGTGCCAGTAGTCCCTCGACAGGGAAAGAGACCCAGTACTTC. It yields the protein CASSPSTGKETQYF.